The source of this T cell receptor beta chain is a study of cytomegalovirus exposure and HLA in healthy donors. The germline V gene has CDR1 SNHLY and CDR2 FYNNEI. This CDR3 has 15 amino acids. The germline V and J ends were trimmed by 1 base and 0 bases, with 7 bases remaining between them. The PCR used 60 Vbeta and 13 Jbeta primers. Generated by immunoSEQ multiplex PCR, the TCRdb table keeps only in-frame clones and is missing some. The sample carries roughly 160,000 clones, about 80% recorded once. Comments on this clone: Its antigen is currently unknown.

The study, taken as a whole, reports: Presence/absence analysis assumed near-uniform sequencing depth across donors. A later analysis found TCR association rates differed by HLA locus, highest for DRB1 and lowest for HLA-C. A later analysis found that most CMV-associated TCR beta chains appeared HLA-restricted. Cytomegalovirus-associated status was assigned to 164 TCR beta chains.

Sequencing was done on a sample of PBMCs. The V and J genes are TRBV2 and TRBJ1-3; D is uncertain. The sequence came from a middle-aged man in good health and CMV-seropositive. The CDR3 reads CASSEGQVSGNTIYF. In DNA form, the CDR3 reads TGTGCCAGCAGTGAAGGTCAGGTCTCTGGAAACACCATATATTTT.